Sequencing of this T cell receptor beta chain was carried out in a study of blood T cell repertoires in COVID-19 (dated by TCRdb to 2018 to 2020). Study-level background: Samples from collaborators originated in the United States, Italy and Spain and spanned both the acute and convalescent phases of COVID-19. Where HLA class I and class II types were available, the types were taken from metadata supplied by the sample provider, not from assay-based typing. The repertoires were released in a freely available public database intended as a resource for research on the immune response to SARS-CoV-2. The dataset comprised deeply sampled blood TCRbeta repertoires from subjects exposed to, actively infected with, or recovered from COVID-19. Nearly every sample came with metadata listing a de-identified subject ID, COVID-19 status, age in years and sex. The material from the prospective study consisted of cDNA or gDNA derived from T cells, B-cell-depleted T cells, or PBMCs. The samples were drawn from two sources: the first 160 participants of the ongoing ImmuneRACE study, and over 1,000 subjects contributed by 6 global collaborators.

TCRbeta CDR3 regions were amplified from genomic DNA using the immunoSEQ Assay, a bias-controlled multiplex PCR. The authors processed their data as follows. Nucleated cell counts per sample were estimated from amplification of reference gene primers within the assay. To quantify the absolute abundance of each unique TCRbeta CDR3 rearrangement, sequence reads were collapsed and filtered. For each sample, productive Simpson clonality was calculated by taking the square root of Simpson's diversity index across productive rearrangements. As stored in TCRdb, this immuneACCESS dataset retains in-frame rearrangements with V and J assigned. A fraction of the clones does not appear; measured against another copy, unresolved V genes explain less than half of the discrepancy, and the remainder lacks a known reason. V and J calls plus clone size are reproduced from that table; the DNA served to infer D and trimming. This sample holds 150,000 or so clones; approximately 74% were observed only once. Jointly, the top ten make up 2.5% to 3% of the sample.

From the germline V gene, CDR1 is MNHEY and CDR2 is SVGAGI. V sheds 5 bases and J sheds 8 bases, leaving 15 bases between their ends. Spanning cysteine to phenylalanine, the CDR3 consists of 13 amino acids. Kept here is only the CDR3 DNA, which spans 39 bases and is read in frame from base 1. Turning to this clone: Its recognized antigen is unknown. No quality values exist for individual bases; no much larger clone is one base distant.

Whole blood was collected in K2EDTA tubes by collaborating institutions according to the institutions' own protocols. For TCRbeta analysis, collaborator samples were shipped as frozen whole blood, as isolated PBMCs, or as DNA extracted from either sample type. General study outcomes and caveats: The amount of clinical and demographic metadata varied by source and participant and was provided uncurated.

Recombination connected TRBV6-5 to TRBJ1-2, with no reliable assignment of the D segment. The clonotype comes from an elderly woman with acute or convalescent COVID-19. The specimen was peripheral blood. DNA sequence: TGTGCCAGCAGTAGATCAACCGGGTGGGGCTACACCTTC. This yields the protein CASSRSTGWGYTF.